This T cell receptor beta chain was recovered during a study of shared clonotypes between healthy human individuals. The assay was carried out at the deep level. Sorted-subset replicate PCRs used around 200 ng DNA, approximately 33,000 T cell genomes. Libraries were prepared by immunoSEQ multiplex PCR; TCRdb keeps only in-frame clonotypes and omits some of them. Among roughly 2 million clones, 85% to 95% were seen once, and the ten largest hold 0.13%. This clone was counted a few times. Antigen unknown. Germline CDR1 is SGHRS and CDR2 is YFSETQ. The CDR3 covers 15 residues. V lost 3 bases to trimming and J lost 7 bases; unmatched junction nucleotides: 7. Points from the study as a whole: Roughly 4.6% of naive CD4 clonotypes were common to several donors.

J is TRBJ2-5 and V is TRBV5-1; TRBD2 agrees at 12 bases. The sequencing input was naive CD4+ T cells sorted from blood. Subset of the sample: CD45RA+ positively selected. The clonotype originates from a man between 18 and 29 years old in good health. The CDR3 nucleotides read TGCGCCAGCAGCTGGACTAGCGGGGAAATCAGGACCCAGTACTTC. Protein product: CASSWTSGEIRTQYF.